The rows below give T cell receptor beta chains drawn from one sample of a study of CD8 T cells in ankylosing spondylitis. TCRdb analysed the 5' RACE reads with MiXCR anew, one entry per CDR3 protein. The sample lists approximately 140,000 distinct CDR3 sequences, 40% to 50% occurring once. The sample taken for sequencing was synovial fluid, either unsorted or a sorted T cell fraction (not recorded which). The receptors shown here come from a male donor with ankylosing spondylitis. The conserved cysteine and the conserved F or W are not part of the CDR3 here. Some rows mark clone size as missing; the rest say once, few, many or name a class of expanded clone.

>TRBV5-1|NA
ASSLVPDRGPDYGYT
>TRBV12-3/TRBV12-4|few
ASSRRPPNYEQY
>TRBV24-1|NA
ATSEGGDEQI
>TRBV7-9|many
ASSPAGSSTDTQY
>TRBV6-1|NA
ASTHLGEGGEKLF
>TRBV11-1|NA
ASSLEDSGLAGVDTQY
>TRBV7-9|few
ASSTTIPGSYNSPLH
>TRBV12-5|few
ASGSTTRNTEAF
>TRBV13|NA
ASSSTETTGRYGYT
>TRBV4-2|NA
ASSQRQGDNNEQF
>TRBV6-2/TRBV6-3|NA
ASRGLVGEQF
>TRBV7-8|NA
ASSLPGQGARSGTEAF
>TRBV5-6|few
ASSLGAGWTGGSGANVLT
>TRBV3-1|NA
ASSRDRDAYTGELF
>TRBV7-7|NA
ASSPLHWGMNEAF
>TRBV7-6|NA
ASSLRLAGTYEQY
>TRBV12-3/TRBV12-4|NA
ASSLTRDPLYNEQF
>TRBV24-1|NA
ATSDSRGSYEQY
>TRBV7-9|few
ASSLQTSGRSYEQY
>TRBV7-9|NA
ASSFFRECEQY
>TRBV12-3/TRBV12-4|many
ASSSTEIETQY
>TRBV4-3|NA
ASSQDLADRVTYEQY
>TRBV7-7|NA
ASSLNQGAHEQY
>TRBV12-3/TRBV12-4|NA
ASSLVAGIPEQF
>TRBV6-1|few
ASSAVTGVRGYT
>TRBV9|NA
ASSPGAGAGNIQY
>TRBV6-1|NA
AAIRLGTDTQY
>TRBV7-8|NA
ASSLLRSEQY
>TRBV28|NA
ASSLYWRVEGFLYGYT
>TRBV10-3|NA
AISESYAVSNQPQH
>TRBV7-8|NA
ASSLGIGLYGYT
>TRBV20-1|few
SARANHEQF
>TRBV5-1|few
ASSLGVMKETQY
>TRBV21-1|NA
ASSKGFASPKETQY
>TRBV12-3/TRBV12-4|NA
ASSPQGNGYEQY
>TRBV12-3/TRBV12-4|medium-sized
ASSPSGGVAGGFEQF
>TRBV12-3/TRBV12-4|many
ASSFVRTEAF
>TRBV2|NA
ASSPSGAKNIQY
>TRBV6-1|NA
ASTEGHGTGDNEQY
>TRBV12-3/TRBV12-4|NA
ASSLGALNNEQF
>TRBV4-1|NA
ASSHPGSNQPQH
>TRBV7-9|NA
ASRWGGGLQETQY
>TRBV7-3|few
ASSPPTSGGHNEQF
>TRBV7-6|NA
ASSLGAGLATGELF
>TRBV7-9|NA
ASSGQQGLSAEKLF
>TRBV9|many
ASSPQPGTSEQY
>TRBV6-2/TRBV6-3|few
ASSYSSPRAGGPFPEYNEQF
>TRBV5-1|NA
ASSLVWGTSGGYT
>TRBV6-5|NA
ASSYSKGRGQPQH
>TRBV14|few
ASSQPGFFLQETQY
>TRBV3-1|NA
ASSRKPGQGWTYEQY
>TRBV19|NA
ASSIGTAYGYT
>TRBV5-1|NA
ASSRPRNPFRGAQVQETQY
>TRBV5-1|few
ASSLGGGIGEAF
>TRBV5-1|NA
ASRGADPHSYNEQF
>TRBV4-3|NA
ASSQGVGGYEQY
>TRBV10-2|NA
ASLGQLNTEAF
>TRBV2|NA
ASFWDTQY
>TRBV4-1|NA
ASTWRVGDDTEAF